Below, 24 T cell receptor beta chains from the same sample are listed, as sequenced in a study of beta chain features in type 1 diabetes (dated 2018 in TCRdb). Library construction relied on the immunoSEQ multiplex PCR assay. The High Capacity cDNA Reverse Transcription Kit was used to reverse transcribe all of the isolated RNA, meaning that expressed TCRB transcripts were what got sequenced. Imported from immuneACCESS, the table was reduced by TCRdb to in-frame sequences with V and J called. These copies leave out some clones; in studies compared against another copy, an unresolved V gene accounts for under half, and the cause of the remainder is not known. This sample gives about 360,000 clones in total; approximately 12% of them show up just once. Around 0.02% of the sample lies in the top ten. The sample comprised naive CD4+ T cells from blood. In light of the paper, this sample's cell subset or site label describes: true naive CD4+ T cells. Receptor source: a man aged 18 to 29 in good health.

V usage is TRBV4-3 and J usage is TRBJ2-1, with a possible D match to TRBD1 (7 bases). CDR3 length: 18 amino acids. V lost 3 bases and J 7 bases, leaving 25 bases between the germline ends. Germline CDR1 reads LGHNA; CDR2 reads YSLEER. CDR3 loop: CASSQDYSYRQQGNEQFF. The DNA of the CDR3 is TGCGCCAGCAGCCAGGACTACTCATACCGACAACAGGGGAATGAGCAGTTCTTC.

This clone was picked up a small number of times. The chain recombines TRBV7-3 with TRBJ2-2; 8 nucleotides line up with TRBD2. J was trimmed by 6 bases and V by 5 bases; bases with no gene match: 5. The CDR3 loop spans 14 amino acids. Per the germline V gene, CDR1 is SGHTA and CDR2 is FQGTGA. The CDR3 loop is CASSEGLDAGELFF. The CDR3 DNA sequence: TGTGCCAGCAGCGAGGGACTAGACGCCGGGGAGCTGTTTTTT.

This clone was picked up a small number of times. This same CDR3 is encoded by further DNA sequences in the sample. The V gene is TRBV28, the J gene TRBJ2-7; 9 bases fit TRBD2. The germline CDR1 and CDR2 sequences are MDHEN and SYDVKM. V was clipped by 6 bases and J by 4 bases; unmatched bases: 4. The CDR3 is 13 residues long. In nucleotides, the CDR3 is TGTGCCAGCAGAACTAGCGGGTCTTACGAGCAGTACTTC. The encoded protein is CASRTSGSYEQYF.

The chain links TRBV29-1 to TRBJ2-1, with D tentatively TRBD1 (5 bases). Trimming shortened V by 1 base and J by 0 bases, and 10 bases separated the two germline ends. Germline assignment: CDR1 SQVTM and CDR2 ANQGSEA. The CDR3 length is 15 residues. The CDR3, as DNA: TGCAGCGTTGAAGTACTCAGGGTCTCCTACAATGAGCAGTTCTTC. As protein: CSVEVLRVSYNEQFF.

In nucleotides, the CDR3 is TGTGCCAGCAGCGCCCCCGGGACAGACTATGGCTACACCTTC. Its protein product is CASSAPGTDYGYTF. The chain is built from TRBV5-4 and TRBJ1-2; 7 bases map to TRBD1. Unmatched junction bases numbered 6, after V lost 4 bases and J lost 3 bases. The CDR3 extends over 14 amino acids. Germline V gene sequence: CDR1 SGHNT, CDR2 YYREEE (reference sequence).

V and J are TRBV4-1 and TRBJ1-4; D is unresolved. This CDR3 is built from 14 residues. The ends were cut back, 1 base at V and 4 bases at J, with 7 bases in the middle. Germline assignment: CDR1 MGHRA and CDR2 YSYEKL. CDR3 nucleotide sequence: TGCGCCAGCAGCCAAGTAGCGGTTAATGAAAAACTGTTTTTT. It specifies CASSQVAVNEKLFF.

The chain recombines TRBV5-6 with TRBJ1-6, with TRBD1 matching 9 bases. The junction had 3 bases not matched to a gene; V was cut back by 4 bases and J by 10 bases. The CDR3 covers 13 residues. In germline, CDR1 is SGHDT, CDR2 YYEEEE. CDR3 nucleotides: TGTGCCAGCAGCCCGACAGGGGGGTCACCCCTCCACTTT. Its translation: CASSPTGGSPLHF. Supplemented by reference TRBV5-6 and TRBJ1-6, the full variable domain reads DAGVTQSPTHLIKTRGQQVTLRCSPKSGHDTVSWYQQALGQGPQFIFQYYEEEERQRGNFPDRFSGHQFPNYSSELNVNALLLGDSALYLCASSPTGGSPLHFGNGTRLTVT.

This clone has just a few counts. The gene calls are TRBV11-2 and TRBJ2-2; D is possibly TRBD1 (5 bases). The V end was cut by 5 bases, the J end by 1 base, with 11 bases between. This CDR3 is built from 15 residues. CDR1 is SGHAT and CDR2 is FQNNGV in the germline V gene. DNA for the CDR3: TGTGCCAGCAGCCCTAGGGGCTGGAACACCGGGGAGCTGTTTTTT. Its protein product is CASSPRGWNTGELFF. The full variable domain, rest sourced from reference TRBV11-2 and TRBJ2-2, is EAGVAQSPRYKIIEKRQSVAFWCNPISGHATLYWYQQILGQGPKLLIQFQNNGVVDDSQLPKDRFSAERLKGVDSTLKIQPAKLEDSAVYLCASSPRGWNTGELFFGEGSRLTVL.

About this clone: The junction and the germline gene differ at one end; a read error may be behind it. The V gene is TRBV6-1, the J gene TRBJ2-5; TRBD2 matches 8 bases. Germline V gene data show CDR1 as MNHNS and CDR2 as SASEGT. The CDR3 is 14 residues long. CDR3 bases: TGTGCCATCAGTGCTCCCGGGGGGGACGAGACCCAGTACTTC. This gives the protein CAISAPGGDETQYF.

In this sample, this clone turned up a few times. Relative to the germline gene, one junction end is altered; a read error may explain this. The chain has TRBV7-7 and TRBJ2-2; the match to TRBD2 covers 9 bases. Germline V gene data show CDR1 as SSHAT and CDR2 as FNYEAQ (reference sequence). The CDR3 totals 14 residues. The chain's CDR3 is CASSLTSGTGELFF. In DNA form, the CDR3 reads TGTGCTAGCAGCTTGACTAGCGGCACCGGGGAGCTGTTTTTT. The full variable domain, rest sourced from reference TRBV7-7 and TRBJ2-2, is GAGVSQSPRYKVTKRGQDVTLRCDPISSHATLYWYQQALGQGPEFLTYFNYEAQPDKSGLPSDRFSAERPEGSISTLTIQRTEQRDSAMYRCASSLTSGTGELFFGEGSRLTVL.

V gene TRBV7-2 combines with J gene TRBJ1-2, with TRBD1 matching over 12 bases. Germline V lookup: CDR1 SGHTA, CDR2 FQGNSA. CDR3 length: 13 amino acids. The V and J ends lost 0 bases and 12 bases, in that order; junction bases with no gene match: 2. CDR3 sequence: CASSLAWDRGHTF. The CDR3 DNA reads TGTGCCAGCAGCTTAGCATGGGACAGGGGGCACACCTTC.

This clone was seen more than once but under ten times. The genes are TRBV6-6 and TRBJ1-6; D not resolved. Germline V gene data show CDR1 as MNHNY and CDR2 as SVGAGI (reference sequence). V was trimmed by 6 bases and J by 7 bases, leaving 13 bases between them. The CDR3 covers 14 residues. CDR3 residues: CASSTLQVNSPLHF. The CDR3, as DNA: TGTGCCAGCAGCACTCTTCAGGTGAATTCACCCCTCCACTTT.

The chain links TRBV28 to TRBJ2-7; 10 nucleotides line up with TRBD1. The CDR3 is 14 residues long. In germline, CDR1 is MDHEN, CDR2 SYDVKM. The trim removed 6 bases at V and 3 bases at J, leaving 5 bases unmatched. CDR3 in amino acids: CASSLTGGFYEQYF. DNA for the CDR3: TGTGCCAGCAGCCTGACAGGGGGCTTCTACGAGCAGTACTTC.

This clone appeared a few times. The chain uses TRBV4-2 and TRBJ1-2; D possibly corresponds to TRBD1 (5 bases). The germline V gene encodes CDR1 LGHNA and CDR2 YNFKEQ. The CDR3 is 14 residues long. Trimming removed 0 bases from V and 3 bases from J, with 8 bases in between. The CDR3 DNA reads as TGTGCCAGCAGCCAAGATTTCAGGGACTATGGCTACACCTTC. It encodes CASSQDFRDYGYTF.

This clone was counted only a few times. The chain has TRBV7-2 and TRBJ1-1; unclear D gene. V lost 5 bases and J lost 1, with 11 bases in between. Germline V gives CDR1 SGHTA, CDR2 FQGNSA. This CDR3 has 14 residues. The CDR3 bases are TGTGCCAGCAGCCATTACCGGGGGAACACTGAAGCTTTCTTT. Amino acids: CASSHYRGNTEAFF.

This clone was seen a handful of times. The V call is TRBV6-1, the J call TRBJ2-2; TRBD2 matches 7 bases. Germline trimming cut 11 bases from V and 6 bases from J; bases unmatched to any gene: 9. Germline lookup yields CDR1 MNHNS and CDR2 SASEGT. CDR3 length: 13 amino acids. DNA of the CDR3: TGTGCCGGAATAGGGAGGGTGGCCGGGGAGCTGTTTTTT. Translated: CAGIGRVAGELFF.

This clone was picked up a small number of times. The J gene is TRBJ2-7, the V gene TRBV30; 8 nucleotides line up with TRBD1. This CDR3 contains 10 residues. Germline V gene data show CDR1 as GTSNPN and CDR2 as SVGIG (reference sequence). The DNA of the CDR3 is TGTGCTTATAACAGGGGGGAGCAGTACTTC. Residues: CAYNRGEQYF.

V and J are TRBV7-2 and TRBJ1-2, with D possibly matching TRBD1 (5 bases). The V gene lost 0 bases and the J gene lost 4 bases, with 9 bases spanning the gap. Germline values: CDR1 SGHTA, CDR2 FQGNSA. The CDR3 covers 14 residues. In DNA, the CDR3 is TGTGCCAGCAGCTTAGCTCAGGGCGCCTATGGCTACACCTTC. This codes for CASSLAQGAYGYTF.

This clone has just a few counts. CDR3 DNA: TGTGCCAGCAGTTTAGGTGGGGGGGATTCCTACGAGCAGTACTTC. Protein: CASSLGGGDSYEQYF. The V and J genes are TRBV28 and TRBJ2-7, with TRBD2 matching over 7 bases. V shed 2 bases, J shed 1 base, and the junction held 5 bases outside the gene matches. CDR3 size: 15 residues. Germline assignment: CDR1 MDHEN and CDR2 SYDVKM. Filled out from reference TRBV28 and TRBJ2-7, the complete variable domain reads DVKVTQSSRYLVKRTGEKVFLECVQDMDHENMFWYRQDPGLGLRLIYFSYDVKMKEKGDIPEGYSVSREKKERFSLILESASTNQTSMYLCASSLGGGDSYEQYFGPGTRLTVT.

This clone was picked up a small number of times. CDR3: CASSDSRKLTESSNEQFF. CDR3 bases: TGTGCCAGCAGTGACTCGCGTAAACTGACAGAGTCTAGCAATGAGCAGTTCTTC. V gene TRBV6-4 combines with J gene TRBJ2-1; a weak D match, TRBD1 (5 bases). The CDR3 sequence is 18 residues long. CDR1 MRHNA and CDR2 SNTAGT come from the germline V gene. V was shortened by 0 bases and J by 6 bases, with 21 bases between the two germline ends.

This clone occurred a few times. CDR3 sequence reads: CASSGPGQGYGYTF. DNA for the CDR3: TGTGCCAGCAGCGGACCGGGACAGGGATATGGCTACACCTTC. This sequence joins TRBV9 and TRBJ1-2; 9 bases match TRBD1. Unmatched junction bases numbered 5, after V lost 3 bases and J lost 5 bases. CDR1 is SGDLS, CDR2 YYNGEE, per germline. This CDR3 is built from 14 residues.

The chain employs TRBV7-9 and TRBJ1-4; possibly TRBD1 for D (5 bases). This CDR3 is 14 amino acids long. With 5 bases removed from V and 3 bases from J, the gap between germline ends came to 10 bases. The germline V gene encodes CDR1 SEHNR and CDR2 FQNEAQ (reference sequence). CDR3 sequence reads: CASSLQTANEKLFF. The CDR3, as DNA: TGTGCCAGCAGCCTACAGACAGCTAATGAAAAACTGTTTTTT.

The genes are TRBV29-1 and TRBJ2-7; D is unresolved. The CDR3 runs to 14 residues. Germline V lookup: CDR1 SQVTM, CDR2 ANQGSEA. The V end was cut by 4 bases, the J end by 0 bases, with 13 bases between. This chain's CDR3 is CSVGMTPLSYEQYF. As DNA, the CDR3 is TGCAGCGTTGGTATGACACCTCTCTCCTACGAGCAGTACTTC.

This clone appeared a few times. This rearrangement joins TRBV29-1 to TRBJ2-2; no clear D. Germline V gene lookup returns CDR1 SQVTM and CDR2 ANQGSEA. The CDR3 totals 14 residues. V lost 7 bases, J lost 1 base, and 13 bases lay in between. CDR3 coding DNA: TGCAGCGCAAACTCGAGACAGAACACCGGGGAGCTGTTTTTT. Translating gives CSANSRQNTGELFF.